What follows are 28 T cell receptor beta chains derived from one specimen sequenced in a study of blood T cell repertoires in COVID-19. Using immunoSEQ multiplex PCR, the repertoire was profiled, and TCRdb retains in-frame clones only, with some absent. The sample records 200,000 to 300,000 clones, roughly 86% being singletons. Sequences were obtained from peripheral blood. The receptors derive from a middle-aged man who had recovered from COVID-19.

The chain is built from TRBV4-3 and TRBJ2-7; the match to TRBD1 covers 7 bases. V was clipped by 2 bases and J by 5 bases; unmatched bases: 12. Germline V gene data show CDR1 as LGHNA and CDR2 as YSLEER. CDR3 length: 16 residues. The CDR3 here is CASSQLGETGNHEQYF. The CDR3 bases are TGCGCCAGCAGCCAACTAGGGGAGACAGGGAACCACGAGCAGTACTTC.

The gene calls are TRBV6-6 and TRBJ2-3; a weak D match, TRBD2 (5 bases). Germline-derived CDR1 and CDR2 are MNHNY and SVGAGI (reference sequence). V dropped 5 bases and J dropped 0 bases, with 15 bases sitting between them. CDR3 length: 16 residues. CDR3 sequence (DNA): TGTGCCAGCAGTCACCCGGCGGGTCTTAGCACAGATACGCAGTATTTT. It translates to CASSHPAGLSTDTQYF.

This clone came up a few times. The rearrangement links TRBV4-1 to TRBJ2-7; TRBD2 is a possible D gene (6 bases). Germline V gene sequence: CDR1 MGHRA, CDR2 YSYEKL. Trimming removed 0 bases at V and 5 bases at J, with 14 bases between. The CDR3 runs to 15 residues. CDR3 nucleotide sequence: TGCGCCAGCAGCCAAGAGTCGACTAGGCGAAACGAGCAGTACTTC. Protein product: CASSQESTRRNEQYF.

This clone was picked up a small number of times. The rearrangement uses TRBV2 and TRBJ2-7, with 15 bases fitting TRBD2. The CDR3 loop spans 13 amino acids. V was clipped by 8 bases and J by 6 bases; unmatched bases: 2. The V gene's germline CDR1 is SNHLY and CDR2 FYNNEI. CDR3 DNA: TGTGCCAGCGGACTAGCGGGAGGGAGCGAGCAGTACTTC. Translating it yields CASGLAGGSEQYF.

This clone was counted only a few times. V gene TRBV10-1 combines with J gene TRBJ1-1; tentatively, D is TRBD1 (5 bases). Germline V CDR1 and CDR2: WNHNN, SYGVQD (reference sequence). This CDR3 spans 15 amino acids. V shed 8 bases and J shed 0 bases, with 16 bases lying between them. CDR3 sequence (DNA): TGCGCCAGCCTTTCCGACAGCCCCTTGAACACTGAAGCTTTCTTT. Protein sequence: CASLSDSPLNTEAFF.

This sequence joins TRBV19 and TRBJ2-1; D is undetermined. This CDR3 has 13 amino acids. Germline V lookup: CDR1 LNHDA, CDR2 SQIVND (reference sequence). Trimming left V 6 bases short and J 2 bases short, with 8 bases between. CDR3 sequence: CASRVAAYNEQFF. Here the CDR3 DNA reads TGTGCCAGTAGAGTGGCAGCCTACAATGAGCAGTTCTTC. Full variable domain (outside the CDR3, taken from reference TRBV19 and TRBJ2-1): DGGITQSPKYLFRKEGQNVTLSCEQNLNHDAMYWYRQDPGQGLRLIYYSQIVNDFQKGDIAEGYSVSREKKESFPLTVTSAQKNPTAFYLCASRVAAYNEQFFGPGTRLTVL.

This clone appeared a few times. CDR3 sequence (DNA): TGTGCCAGCAGTTACTCGGGTAGGGGGCGCGGCTATGGCTACACCTTC. It encodes CASSYSGRGRGYGYTF. The chain links TRBV6-5 to TRBJ1-2; TRBD1 aligns across 7 bases. Germline loops: CDR1 MNHEY, CDR2 SVGAGI. Losses at the gene ends were 0 bases for V and 4 bases for J; bases not matched to a gene: 8. This CDR3 is built from 16 residues.

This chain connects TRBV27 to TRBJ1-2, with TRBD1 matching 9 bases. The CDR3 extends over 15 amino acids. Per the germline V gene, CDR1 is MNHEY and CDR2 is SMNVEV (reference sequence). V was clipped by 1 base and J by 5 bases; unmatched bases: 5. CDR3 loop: CASSLLGQGGYGYTF. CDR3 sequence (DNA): TGTGCCAGCAGTTTATTGGGACAGGGCGGGTATGGCTACACCTTC.

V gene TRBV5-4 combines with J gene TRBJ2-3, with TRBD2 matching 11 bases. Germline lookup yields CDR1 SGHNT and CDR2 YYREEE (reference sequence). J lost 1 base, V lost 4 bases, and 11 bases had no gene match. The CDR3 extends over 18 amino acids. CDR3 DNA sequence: TGTGCCAGCAGCGCCTTAGCGGGGGGGCGGGTCGGCACAGATACGCAGTATTTT. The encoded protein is CASSALAGGRVGTDTQYF. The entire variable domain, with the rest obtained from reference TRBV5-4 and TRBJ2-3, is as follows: ETGVTQSPTHLIKTRGQQVTLRCSSQSGHNTVSWYQQALGQGPQFIFQYYREEENGRGNFPPRFSGLQFPNYSSELNVNALELDDSALYLCASSALAGGRVGTDTQYFGPGTRLTVL.

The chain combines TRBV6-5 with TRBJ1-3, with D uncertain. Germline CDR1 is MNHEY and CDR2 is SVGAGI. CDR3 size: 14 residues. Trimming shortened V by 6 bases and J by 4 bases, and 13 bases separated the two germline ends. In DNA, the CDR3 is TGTGCCAGCAGCCGAACACCCGGGGGAAACACCATATATTTT. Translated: CASSRTPGGNTIYF.

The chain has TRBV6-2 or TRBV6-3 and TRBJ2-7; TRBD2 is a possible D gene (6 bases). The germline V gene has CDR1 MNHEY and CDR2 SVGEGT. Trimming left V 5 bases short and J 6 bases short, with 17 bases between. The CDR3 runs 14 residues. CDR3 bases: TGTGCCAGCAGTAATAGCGGTATGACTACCGAGCAGTACTTC. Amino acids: CASSNSGMTTEQYF.

The CDR3 here is CASRSGREANTEAFF. For the CDR3, the DNA is TGTGCCAGCAGATCCGGGAGGGAGGCGAACACTGAAGCTTTCTTT. This sequence joins TRBV7-6 and TRBJ1-1; no clear D. Germline CDR1 is SGHVS and CDR2 is FNYEAQ. This CDR3 comprises 15 residues. Deletions cut 6 bases from V and 1 base from J, with 15 bases between.

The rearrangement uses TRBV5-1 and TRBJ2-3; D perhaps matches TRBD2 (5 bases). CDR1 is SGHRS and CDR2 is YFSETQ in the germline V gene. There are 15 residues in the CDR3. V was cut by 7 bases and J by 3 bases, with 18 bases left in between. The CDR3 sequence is CASVRTDDRTDTQYF. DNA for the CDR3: TGCGCCAGCGTACGGACTGACGACCGTACAGATACGCAGTATTTT. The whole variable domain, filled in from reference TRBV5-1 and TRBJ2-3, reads KAGVTQTPRYLIKTRGQQVTLSCSPISGHRSVSWYQQTPGQGLQFLFEYFSETQRNKGNFPGRFSGRQFSNSRSEMNVSTLELGDSALYLCASVRTDDRTDTQYFGPGTRLTVL.

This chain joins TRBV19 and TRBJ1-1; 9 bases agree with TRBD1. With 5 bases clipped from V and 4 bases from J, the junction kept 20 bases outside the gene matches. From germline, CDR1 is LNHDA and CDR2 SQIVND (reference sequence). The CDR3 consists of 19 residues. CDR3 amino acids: CASSGTGTVVSRYATEAFF. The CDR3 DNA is TGTGCCAGTAGTGGGACAGGGACGGTCGTCTCCCGTTACGCCACTGAAGCTTTCTTT.

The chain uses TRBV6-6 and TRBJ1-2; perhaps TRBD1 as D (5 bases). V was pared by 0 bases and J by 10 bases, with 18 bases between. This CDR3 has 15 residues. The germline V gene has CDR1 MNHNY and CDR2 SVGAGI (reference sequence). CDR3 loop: CASSYSSGLPRDYTF. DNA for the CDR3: TGTGCCAGCAGTTACTCTTCGGGACTTCCTAGAGACTACACCTTC.

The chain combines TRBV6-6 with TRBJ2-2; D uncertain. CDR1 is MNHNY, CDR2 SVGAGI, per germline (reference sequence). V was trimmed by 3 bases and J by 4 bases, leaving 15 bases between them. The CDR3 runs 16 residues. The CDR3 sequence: CASSYSRSSGTGELFF. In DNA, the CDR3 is TGTGCCAGCAGTTATTCTAGAAGCTCGGGCACCGGGGAGCTGTTTTTT.

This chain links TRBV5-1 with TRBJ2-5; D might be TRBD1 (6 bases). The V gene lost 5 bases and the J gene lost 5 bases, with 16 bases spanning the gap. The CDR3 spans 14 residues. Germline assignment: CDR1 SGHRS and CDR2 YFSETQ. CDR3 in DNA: TGCGCCAGCAGTATGGGACCAGGGGCCGAGACCCAGTACTTC. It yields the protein CASSMGPGAETQYF. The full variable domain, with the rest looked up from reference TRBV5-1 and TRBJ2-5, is KAGVTQTPRYLIKTRGQQVTLSCSPISGHRSVSWYQQTPGQGLQFLFEYFSETQRNKGNFPGRFSGRQFSNSRSEMNVSTLELGDSALYLCASSMGPGAETQYFGPGTRLLVL.

The CDR3 loop reads CASTTPRAERGETQYF. Here the CDR3 DNA reads TGTGCCAGCACCACCCCCCGGGCAGAGCGGGGGGAGACCCAGTACTTC. J is TRBJ2-5 and V is TRBV21-1; the D call of TRBD2 is as the table states it, not checked on the DNA. TRBV21-1 is marked as a pseudogene. This CDR3 is 16 amino acids long.

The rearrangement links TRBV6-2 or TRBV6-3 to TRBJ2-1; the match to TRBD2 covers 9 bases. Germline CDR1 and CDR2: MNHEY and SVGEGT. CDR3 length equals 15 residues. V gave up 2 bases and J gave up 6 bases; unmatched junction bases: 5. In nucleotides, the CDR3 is TGTGCCAGCAGTTACCACGGCGGGAGGGGCAATGAGCAGTTCTTC. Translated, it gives CASSYHGGRGNEQFF.

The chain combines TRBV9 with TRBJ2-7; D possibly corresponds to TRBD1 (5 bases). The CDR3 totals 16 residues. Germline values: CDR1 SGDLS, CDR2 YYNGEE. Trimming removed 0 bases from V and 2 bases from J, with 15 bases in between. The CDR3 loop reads CASSVVDRSSPYEQYF. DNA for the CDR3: TGTGCCAGCAGCGTAGTTGACAGATCTTCACCCTACGAGCAGTACTTC.

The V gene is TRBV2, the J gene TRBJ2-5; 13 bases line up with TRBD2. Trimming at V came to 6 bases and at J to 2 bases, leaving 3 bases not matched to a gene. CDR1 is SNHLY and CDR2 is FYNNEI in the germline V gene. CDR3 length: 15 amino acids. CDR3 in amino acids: CASRLAGGGQETQYF. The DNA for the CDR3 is TGTGCCAGCAGACTAGCGGGAGGGGGTCAAGAGACCCAGTACTTC.

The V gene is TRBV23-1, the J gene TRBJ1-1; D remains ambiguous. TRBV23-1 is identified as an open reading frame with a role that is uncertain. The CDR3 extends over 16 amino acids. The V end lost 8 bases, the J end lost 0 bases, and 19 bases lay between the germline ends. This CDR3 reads CASDQSGEIMNTEAFF. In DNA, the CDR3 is TGCGCCAGCGATCAGAGCGGGGAGATCATGAACACTGAAGCTTTCTTT.

The CDR3 region has the DNA TGTGCCTGGAGTAAACCGGGACTAGCGGACTACAATGAGCAGTTCTTC. Its translation: CAWSKPGLADYNEQFF. V usage is TRBV30 and J usage is TRBJ2-1; 11 bases fit TRBD2. This CDR3 is 16 amino acids long. J was trimmed by 3 bases and V by 2 bases; bases with no gene match: 6. Germline values: CDR1 GTSNPN, CDR2 SVGIG (reference sequence).

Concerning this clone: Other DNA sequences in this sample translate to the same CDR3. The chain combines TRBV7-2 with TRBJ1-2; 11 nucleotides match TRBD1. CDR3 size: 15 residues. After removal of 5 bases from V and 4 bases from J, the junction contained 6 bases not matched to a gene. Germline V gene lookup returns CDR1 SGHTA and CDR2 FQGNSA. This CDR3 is CASSPRTGGAYGYTF. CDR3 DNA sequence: TGTGCCAGCAGCCCGCGGACAGGGGGCGCCTATGGCTACACCTTC.

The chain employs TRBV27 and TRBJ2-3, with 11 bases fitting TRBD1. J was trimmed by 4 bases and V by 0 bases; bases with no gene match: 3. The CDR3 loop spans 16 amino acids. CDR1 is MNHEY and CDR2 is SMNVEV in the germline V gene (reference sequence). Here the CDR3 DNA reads TGTGCCAGCAGTTTATCGGGACAGGGGGGTCCAGATACGCAGTATTTT. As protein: CASSLSGQGGPDTQYF.

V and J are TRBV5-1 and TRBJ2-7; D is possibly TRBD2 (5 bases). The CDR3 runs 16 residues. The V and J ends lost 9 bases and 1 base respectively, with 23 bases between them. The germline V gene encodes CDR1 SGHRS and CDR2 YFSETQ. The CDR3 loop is CATCEGERFPSYEQYF. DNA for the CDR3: TGCGCCACCTGTGAGGGCGAGCGGTTCCCTTCCTACGAGCAGTACTTC.

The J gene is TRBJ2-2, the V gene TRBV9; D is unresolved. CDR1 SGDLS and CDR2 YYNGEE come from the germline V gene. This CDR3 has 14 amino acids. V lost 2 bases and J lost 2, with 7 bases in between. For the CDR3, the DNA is TGTGCCAGCAGCGTTTTCTTAAACACCGGGGAGCTGTTTTTT. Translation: CASSVFLNTGELFF.

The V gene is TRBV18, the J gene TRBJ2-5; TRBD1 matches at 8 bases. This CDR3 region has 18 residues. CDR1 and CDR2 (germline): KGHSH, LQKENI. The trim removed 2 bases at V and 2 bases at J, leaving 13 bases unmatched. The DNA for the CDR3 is TGTGCCAGCTCACCAGGACAGGGAAGACTAGTTGGGCAAGAGACCCAGTACTTC. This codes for CASSPGQGRLVGQETQYF.